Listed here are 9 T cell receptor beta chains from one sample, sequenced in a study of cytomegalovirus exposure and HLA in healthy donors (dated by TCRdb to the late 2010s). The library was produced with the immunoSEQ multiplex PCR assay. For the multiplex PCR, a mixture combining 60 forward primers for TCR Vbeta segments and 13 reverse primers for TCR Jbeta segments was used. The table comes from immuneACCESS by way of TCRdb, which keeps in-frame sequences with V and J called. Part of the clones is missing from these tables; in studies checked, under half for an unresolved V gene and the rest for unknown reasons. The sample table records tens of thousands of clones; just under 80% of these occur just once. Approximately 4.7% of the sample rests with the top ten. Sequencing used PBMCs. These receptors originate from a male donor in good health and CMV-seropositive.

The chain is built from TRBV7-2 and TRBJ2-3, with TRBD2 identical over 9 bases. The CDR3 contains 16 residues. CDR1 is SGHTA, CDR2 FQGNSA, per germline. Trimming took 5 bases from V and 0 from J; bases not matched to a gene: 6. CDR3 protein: CASSPTGTSSTDTQYF. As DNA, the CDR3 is TGTGCCAGCAGCCCCACCGGGACTAGCAGCACAGATACGCAGTATTTT.

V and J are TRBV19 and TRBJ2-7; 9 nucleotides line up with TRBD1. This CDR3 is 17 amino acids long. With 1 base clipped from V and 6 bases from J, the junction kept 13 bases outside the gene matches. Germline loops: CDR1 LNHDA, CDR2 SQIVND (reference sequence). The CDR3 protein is CASSIAPRGTGRTEQYF. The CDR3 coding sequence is TGTGCCAGTAGTATAGCCCCGAGGGGGACAGGGCGGACCGAGCAGTACTTC. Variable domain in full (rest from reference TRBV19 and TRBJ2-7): DGGITQSPKYLFRKEGQNVTLSCEQNLNHDAMYWYRQDPGQGLRLIYYSQIVNDFQKGDIAEGYSVSREKKESFPLTVTSAQKNPTAFYLCASSIAPRGTGRTEQYFGPGTRLTVT.

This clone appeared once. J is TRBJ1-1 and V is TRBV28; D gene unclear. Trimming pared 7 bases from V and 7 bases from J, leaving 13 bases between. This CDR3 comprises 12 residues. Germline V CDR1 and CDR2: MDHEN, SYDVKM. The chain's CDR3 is CASTEQPGEAFF. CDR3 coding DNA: TGTGCCAGCACCGAGCAGCCGGGTGAAGCTTTCTTT.

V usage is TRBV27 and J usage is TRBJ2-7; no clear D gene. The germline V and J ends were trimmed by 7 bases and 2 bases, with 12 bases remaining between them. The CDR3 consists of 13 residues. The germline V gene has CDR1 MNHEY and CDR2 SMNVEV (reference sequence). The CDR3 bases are TGTGCCAGCACTGGGCTGAACACCTACGAGCAGTACTTC. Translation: CASTGLNTYEQYF.

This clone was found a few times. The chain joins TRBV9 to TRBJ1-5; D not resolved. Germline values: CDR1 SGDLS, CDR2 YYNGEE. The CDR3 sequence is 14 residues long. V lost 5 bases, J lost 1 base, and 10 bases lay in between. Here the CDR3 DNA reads TGTGCCAGCAGTGAGGGCTACAGCAATCAGCCCCAGCATTTT. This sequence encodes CASSEGYSNQPQHF.

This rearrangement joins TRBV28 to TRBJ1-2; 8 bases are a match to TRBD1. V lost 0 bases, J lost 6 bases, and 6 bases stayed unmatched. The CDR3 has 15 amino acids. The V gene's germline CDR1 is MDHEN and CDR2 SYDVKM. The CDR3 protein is CASSLWFSGGDGYTF. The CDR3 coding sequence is TGTGCCAGCAGTTTATGGTTCTCAGGGGGCGATGGCTACACCTTC.

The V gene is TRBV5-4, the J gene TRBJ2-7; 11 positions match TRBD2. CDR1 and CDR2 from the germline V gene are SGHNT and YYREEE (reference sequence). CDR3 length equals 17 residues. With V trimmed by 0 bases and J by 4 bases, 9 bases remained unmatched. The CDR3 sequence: CASSLDLAGGGAYEQYF. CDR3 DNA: TGTGCCAGCAGCTTGGATCTAGCGGGAGGTGGAGCGTACGAGCAGTACTTC.

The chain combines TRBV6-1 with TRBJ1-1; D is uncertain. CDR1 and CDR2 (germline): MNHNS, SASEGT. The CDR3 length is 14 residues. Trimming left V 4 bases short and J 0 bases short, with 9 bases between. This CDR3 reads CASSVIGMNTEAFF. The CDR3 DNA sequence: TGTGCCAGCAGTGTTATCGGGATGAACACTGAAGCTTTCTTT.

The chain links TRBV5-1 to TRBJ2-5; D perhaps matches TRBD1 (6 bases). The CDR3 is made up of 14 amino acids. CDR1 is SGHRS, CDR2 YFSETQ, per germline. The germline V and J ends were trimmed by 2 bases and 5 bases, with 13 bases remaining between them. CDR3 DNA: TGCGCCAGCAGCTTCACAGGGTCGGGGGAGACCCAGTACTTC. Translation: CASSFTGSGETQYF.